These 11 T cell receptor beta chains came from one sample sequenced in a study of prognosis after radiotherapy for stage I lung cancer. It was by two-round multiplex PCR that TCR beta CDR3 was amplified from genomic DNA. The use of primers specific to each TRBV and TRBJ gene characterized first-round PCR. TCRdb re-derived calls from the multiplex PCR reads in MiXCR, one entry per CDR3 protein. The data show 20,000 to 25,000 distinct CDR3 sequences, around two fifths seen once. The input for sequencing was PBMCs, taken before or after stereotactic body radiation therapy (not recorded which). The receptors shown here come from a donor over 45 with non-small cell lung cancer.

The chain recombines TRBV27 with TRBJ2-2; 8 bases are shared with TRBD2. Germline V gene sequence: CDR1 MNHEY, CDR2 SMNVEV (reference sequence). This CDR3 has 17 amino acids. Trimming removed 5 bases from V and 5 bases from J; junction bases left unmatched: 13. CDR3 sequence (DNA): TGTGCCAGCAGTCGGACCGGGACTAGAGGCGGGACCGGGGAGCTGTTTTTT. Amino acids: CASSRTGTRGGTGELFF.

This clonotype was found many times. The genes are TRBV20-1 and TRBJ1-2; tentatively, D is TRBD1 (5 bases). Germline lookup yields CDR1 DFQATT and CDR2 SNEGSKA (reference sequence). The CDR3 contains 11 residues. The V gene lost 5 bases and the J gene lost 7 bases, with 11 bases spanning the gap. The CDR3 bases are TGCAGTGCTGGGGGGGTTGTTGGCTACACCTTC. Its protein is CSAGGVVGYTF.

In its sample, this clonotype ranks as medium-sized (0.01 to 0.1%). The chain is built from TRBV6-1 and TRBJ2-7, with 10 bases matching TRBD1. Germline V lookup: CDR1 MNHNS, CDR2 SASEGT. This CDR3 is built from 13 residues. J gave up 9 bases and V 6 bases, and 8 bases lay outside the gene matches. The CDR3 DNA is TGTGCCAGCAGCACCCATGGACAGGGGGTGCAGTACTTC. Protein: CASSTHGQGVQYF.

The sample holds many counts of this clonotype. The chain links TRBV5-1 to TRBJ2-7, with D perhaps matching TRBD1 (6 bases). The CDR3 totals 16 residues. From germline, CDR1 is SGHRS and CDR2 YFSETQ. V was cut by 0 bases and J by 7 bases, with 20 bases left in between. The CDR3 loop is CASSLAGPARGGEQYF. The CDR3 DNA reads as TGCGCCAGCAGCTTGGCGGGGCCCGCCAGGGGCGGAGAGCAGTACTTC.

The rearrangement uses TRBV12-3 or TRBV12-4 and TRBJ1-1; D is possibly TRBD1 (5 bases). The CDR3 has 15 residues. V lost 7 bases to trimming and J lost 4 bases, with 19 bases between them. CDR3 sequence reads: CASNSPGAPCTEAFF. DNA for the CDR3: TGTGCCAGCAACTCTCCCGGGGCCCCGTGCACTGAAGCTTTCTTT.

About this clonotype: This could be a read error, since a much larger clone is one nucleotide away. The CDR3 region is CAIKAPSQETQYF. CDR3 DNA: TGTGCCATCAAGGCGCCATCACAAGAGACCCAGTACTTC. The rearrangement uses TRBV10-3 and TRBJ2-5; D unresolved. Trimming took 7 bases from V and 2 from J, leaving 11 bases between them. Germline lookup yields CDR1 ENHRY and CDR2 SYGVKD. This CDR3 has 13 amino acids.

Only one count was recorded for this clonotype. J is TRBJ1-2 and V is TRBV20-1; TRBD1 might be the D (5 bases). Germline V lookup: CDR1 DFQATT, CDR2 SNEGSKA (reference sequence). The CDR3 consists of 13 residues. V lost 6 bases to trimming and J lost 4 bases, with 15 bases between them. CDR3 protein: CSATVQGAYGYTF. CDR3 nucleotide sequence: TGCAGTGCCACAGTTCAGGGAGCCTATGGCTACACCTTC.

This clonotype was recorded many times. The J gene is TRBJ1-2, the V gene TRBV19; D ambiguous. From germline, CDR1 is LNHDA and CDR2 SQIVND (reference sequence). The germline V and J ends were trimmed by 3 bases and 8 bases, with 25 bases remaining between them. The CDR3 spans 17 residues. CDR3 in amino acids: CASSIFSVTRGKVGYTF. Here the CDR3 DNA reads TGTGCCAGTAGTATCTTTTCTGTCACTAGAGGGAAAGTCGGCTACACCTTC.

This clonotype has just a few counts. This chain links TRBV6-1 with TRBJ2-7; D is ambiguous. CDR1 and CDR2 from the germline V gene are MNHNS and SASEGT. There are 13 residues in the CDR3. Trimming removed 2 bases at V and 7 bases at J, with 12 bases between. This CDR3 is CASSESEWGEQYF. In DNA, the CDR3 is TGTGCCAGCAGTGAATCCGAGTGGGGTGAGCAGTACTTC.

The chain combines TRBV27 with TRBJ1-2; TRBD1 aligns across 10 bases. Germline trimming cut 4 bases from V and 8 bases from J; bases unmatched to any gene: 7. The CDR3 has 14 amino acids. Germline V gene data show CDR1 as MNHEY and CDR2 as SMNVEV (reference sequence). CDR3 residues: CASSSRGTGVGYTF. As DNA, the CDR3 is TGTGCCAGCAGTTCTAGAGGGACAGGGGTCGGCTACACCTTC.

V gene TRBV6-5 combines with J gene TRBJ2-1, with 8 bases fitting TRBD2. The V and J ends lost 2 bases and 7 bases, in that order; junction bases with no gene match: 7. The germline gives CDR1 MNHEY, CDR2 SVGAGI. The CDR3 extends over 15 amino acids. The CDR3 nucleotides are TGTGCCAGCAGTTACGCGGCTAGCGGGTTGAATGAGCAGTTCTTC. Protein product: CASSYAASGLNEQFF.